One and the same sample provided the 32 T cell receptor beta chains below, sequenced in a study of shared T cell receptors in the human thymus (dated by TCRdb to the early 2020s). The library was produced with the immunoSEQ multiplex PCR assay. TCRdb re-hosts the immuneACCESS table, in-frame sequences only. Its copies lack some clones; in the studies checked, an unresolved V gene accounts for under half of them, and the cause for the rest is not known. In all, the sample holds hundreds of thousands of clones, and about 87% of those were seen once. Roughly 0.0089% of the sample is in the top ten clones. A further study also used this sample, focusing on human thymus T cells.

Sequencing used thymocytes. The receptors were gathered from a boy younger than two with a congenital heart defect. Donor details come from another sample of the same person, matched by shared clones.

This sequence joins TRBV6-1 and TRBJ1-1, with 7 positions matching TRBD1. Per germline, CDR1 MNHNS and CDR2 SASEGT. The CDR3 consists of 14 residues. V dropped 6 bases and J dropped 3; count of bases not matched to a gene: 7. CDR3 in amino acids: CASRWTGGYTEAFF. The CDR3 coding sequence is TGTGCCAGCAGGTGGACAGGCGGTTACACTGAAGCTTTCTTT.

This clone was counted a few times. The rearrangement uses TRBV15 and TRBJ2-1; 15 positions match TRBD2. V lost 3 bases and J lost 6; bases outside the gene matches: 9. Germline loops: CDR1 LNHNV, CDR2 YYDKDF (reference sequence). The CDR3 length is 18 residues. The CDR3 sequence is CATSSFRTSGGAGNEQFF. The CDR3 DNA reads TGTGCCACCAGCAGCTTCCGGACTAGCGGGGGGGCCGGCAATGAGCAGTTCTTC.

The chain uses TRBV7-9 and TRBJ2-2, with D possibly being TRBD1 (5 bases). CDR3 length equals 12 residues. The V gene lost 5 bases and the J gene lost 7 bases, with 8 bases spanning the gap. Germline CDR1 SEHNR, CDR2 FQNEAQ (reference sequence). The CDR3 sequence: CASSRGGGELFF. For the CDR3, the DNA is TGTGCCAGCAGCAGGGGTGGCGGGGAGCTGTTTTTT.

This clone was recorded only once. This chain links TRBV28 with TRBJ2-4; D unresolved. CDR3 size: 16 residues. V lost 4 bases, J lost 0 bases, and 13 bases lay in between. Looked up from germline, CDR1 is MDHEN and CDR2 is SYDVKM. CDR3 DNA sequence: TGTGCCAGCAGTTCTAGAGCGATCCTAGCCAAAAACATTCAGTACTTC. This gives the protein CASSSRAILAKNIQYF. Combining the CDR3 with reference TRBV28 and TRBJ2-4 gives the whole variable domain DVKVTQSSRYLVKRTGEKVFLECVQDMDHENMFWYRQDPGLGLRLIYFSYDVKMKEKGDIPEGYSVSREKKERFSLILESASTNQTSMYLCASSSRAILAKNIQYFGAGTRLSVL.

The genes are TRBV29-1 and TRBJ1-5, with TRBD1 matching over 7 bases. From germline, CDR1 is SQVTM and CDR2 ANQGSEA. The CDR3 runs to 13 residues. The V gene end was trimmed by 5 bases and the J gene end by 3 bases; junction bases not matched to a gene: 4. The CDR3 is CSVSGTVNQPQHF. In DNA, the CDR3 is TGCAGCGTTTCAGGGACAGTCAATCAGCCCCAGCATTTT.

The rearrangement links TRBV5-6 to TRBJ1-1, with TRBD1 identical over 7 bases. The CDR3 totals 16 residues. Trimming took 6 bases from V and 3 from J; bases not matched to a gene: 14. CDR1 and CDR2 (germline): SGHDT, YYEEEE. CDR3 sequence (DNA): TGTGCCAGCAACTATGTCATGAGGGGGCCTGACACTGAAGCTTTCTTT. Residues: CASNYVMRGPDTEAFF.

This sequence joins TRBV19 and TRBJ2-7; 10 bases are a match to TRBD2. V dropped 6 bases and J dropped 3; count of bases not matched to a gene: 8. The CDR3 runs 15 residues. Per germline, CDR1 LNHDA and CDR2 SQIVND (reference sequence). CDR3 in DNA: TGTGCCAGTAGCCCTAGCGGGAGCCCCCACTACGAGCAGTACTTC. It translates to CASSPSGSPHYEQYF.

In DNA form, the CDR3 reads TGTGCCAGCAGCCAAGAACAGGGGGCGGTGGACGAGCAGTACTTC. Amino acid sequence: CASSQEQGAVDEQYF. This chain connects TRBV14 to TRBJ2-7, with 9 nucleotides matching TRBD1. V lost 0 bases, J lost 5 bases, and 5 bases stayed unmatched. Germline V gene data show CDR1 as SGHDN and CDR2 as FVKESK. The length of the CDR3 is 15 residues.

The rearrangement links TRBV11-2 to TRBJ2-7, with 7 positions matching TRBD2. This CDR3 is 15 amino acids long. V shed 7 bases, J shed 2 bases, and the junction held 11 bases outside the gene matches. The germline gives CDR1 SGHAT, CDR2 FQNNGV. This CDR3 reads CASTLGASGPYEQYF. DNA of the CDR3: TGTGCCAGCACCCTTGGGGCTAGCGGTCCCTACGAGCAGTACTTC.

With respect to this clone: A junction boundary mismatches the germline segment, possibly from a read error. The same CDR3 is also encoded by other DNA sequences in this sample. The chain recombines TRBV6-5 with TRBJ1-6, with D maybe TRBD1 (6 bases). The CDR3 sequence is 15 residues long. Looked up from germline, CDR1 is MNHEY and CDR2 is SVGAGI. The CDR3 reads CASSSTGTGNSPLHF. The DNA of the CDR3 is TGTGCCAGCAGTTCTACAGGGACGGGGAATTCCCCCCTCCACTTT.

This sequence joins TRBV5-4 and TRBJ1-1; D may be TRBD1 (5 bases). The V end was cut by 2 bases, the J end by 3 bases, with 14 bases between. Germline V gene lookup returns CDR1 SGHNT and CDR2 YYREEE (reference sequence). There are 15 residues in the CDR3. Written as DNA, the CDR3 is TGTGCCAGCAGCTTTATCTCAGGGAGGGACACTGAAGCTTTCTTT. Translation: CASSFISGRDTEAFF.

V usage is TRBV6-6 and J usage is TRBJ2-7, with 9 bases that match TRBD1. Per germline, CDR1 MNHNY and CDR2 SVGAGI (reference sequence). CDR3 length: 12 amino acids. Trimming at V came to 6 bases and at J to 5 bases, leaving 2 bases not matched to a gene. CDR3 sequence (DNA): TGTGCCAGCAGGGACAGGGGAAACGAGCAGTACTTC. Residues: CASRDRGNEQYF.

This chain links TRBV29-1 with TRBJ2-1; 13 positions match TRBD2. The CDR3 sequence is 13 residues long. V lost 7 bases and J lost 9; bases outside the gene matches: 6. The germline V gene encodes CDR1 SQVTM and CDR2 ANQGSEA. The CDR3 sequence is CSGAGTSGIEQFF. CDR3 sequence (DNA): TGCAGCGGAGCCGGGACTAGCGGGATTGAGCAGTTCTTC.

The chain joins TRBV9 to TRBJ2-1; 9 nucleotides agree with TRBD2. After removal of 4 bases from V and 5 bases from J, the junction contained 7 bases not matched to a gene. This CDR3 is built from 15 residues. Germline loops: CDR1 SGDLS, CDR2 YYNGEE. CDR3 coding DNA: TGTGCCAGCAGCCTTCGTTTAGCGGGGGACAATGAGCAGTTCTTC. Its translation: CASSLRLAGDNEQFF.

This clone was counted between two and nine times. The chain joins TRBV19 to TRBJ1-5, with 7 positions matching TRBD1. CDR1 LNHDA and CDR2 SQIVND come from the germline V gene (reference sequence). V was pared by 7 bases and J by 1 base, with 7 bases of the junction left unmatched. This CDR3 is built from 15 residues. As DNA, the CDR3 is TGTGCCAGTAAAACAGACAGGGACAGCAATCAGCCCCAGCATTTT. Amino acid sequence: CASKTDRDSNQPQHF.

The chain combines TRBV5-1 with TRBJ1-4, with 9 nucleotides matching TRBD1. The germline V gene encodes CDR1 SGHRS and CDR2 YFSETQ. J lost 0 bases, V lost 7 bases, and 7 bases had no gene match. CDR3 length: 16 amino acids. The CDR3 protein is CASAGTGLPTNEKLFF. DNA of the CDR3: TGCGCCAGCGCAGGGACAGGGCTTCCAACTAATGAAAAACTGTTTTTT.

This clone was seen a single time. This chain joins TRBV7-2 and TRBJ2-7; D ambiguous. Trimming took off 3 bases at V and 3 bases at J, with 9 bases between the two ends. CDR1 is SGHTA, CDR2 FQGNSA, per germline. This CDR3 contains 13 residues. CDR3 loop: CASSFDNNYEQYF. CDR3 coding DNA: TGTGCCAGCAGCTTCGACAATAACTACGAGCAGTACTTC.

The chain is built from TRBV6-5 and TRBJ1-2; D possibly corresponds to TRBD1 (5 bases). Germline lookup yields CDR1 MNHEY and CDR2 SVGAGI. Trimming stripped 6 bases from V and 7 bases from J, with 15 bases between. The CDR3 is made up of 13 amino acids. CDR3 sequence (DNA): TGTGCCAGCAGCCCCCCAGGGCATCGTGGCTACACCTTC. Encoded protein: CASSPPGHRGYTF.

V and J are TRBV30 and TRBJ2-3; perhaps TRBD2 as D (6 bases). V was clipped by 4 bases and J by 4 bases, with 18 bases between them. The germline V gene has CDR1 GTSNPN and CDR2 SVGIG (reference sequence). The CDR3 extends over 15 amino acids. The CDR3 spells CAWTASATFPDTQYF. For the CDR3, the DNA is TGTGCCTGGACAGCTAGCGCCACGTTCCCAGATACGCAGTATTTT.

The count of this clone is one. The chain couples TRBV5-4 to TRBJ2-7, with 7 bases that match TRBD1. This CDR3 contains 17 residues. After removal of 4 bases from V and 5 bases from J, the junction contained 18 bases not matched to a gene. Germline CDR1 is SGHNT and CDR2 is YYREEE (reference sequence). CDR3 nucleotide sequence: TGTGCCAGCAGCCCTAACCCCAACAGGGGTCGCATTAACGAGCAGTACTTC. Protein sequence: CASSPNPNRGRINEQYF.

This clone appeared once. The V and J genes are TRBV27 and TRBJ1-3; 8 nucleotides align to TRBD1. Germline CDR1 MNHEY, CDR2 SMNVEV (reference sequence). The CDR3 has 15 residues. Germline trimming cut 5 bases from V and 2 bases from J; bases unmatched to any gene: 5. The CDR3 DNA reads as TGTGCCAGCAGTCTCTCAGGGGGCGCTGGAAACACCATATATTTT. It encodes CASSLSGGAGNTIYF.

The chain uses TRBV5-5 and TRBJ1-5; D gene uncertain. CDR3 length: 13 amino acids. Germline values: CDR1 SGHKS, CDR2 YYEKEE (reference sequence). Trimming pared 2 bases from V and 2 bases from J, leaving 5 bases between. DNA for the CDR3: TGTGCCAGCAGCTTCTTAGGCAATCAGCCCCAGCATTTT. Translated, it gives CASSFLGNQPQHF.

This rearrangement joins TRBV28 to TRBJ2-1; 11 bases map to TRBD2. The germline CDR1 and CDR2 sequences are MDHEN and SYDVKM. The CDR3 totals 20 residues. The J segment lost 4 bases and the V segment lost 1 base, leaving 15 bases of the junction unmatched. CDR3 DNA sequence: TGTGCCAGCAGTTTATCCAACCCGGCCGTGACTAGCGGGGTATACAATGAGCAGTTCTTC. The encoded protein is CASSLSNPAVTSGVYNEQFF.

The gene calls are TRBV12-5 and TRBJ1-1, with D possibly being TRBD1 (5 bases). The CDR3 is 15 amino acids. Germline values: CDR1 LGHNT, CDR2 FRNRAP. The germline V and J ends were trimmed by 1 base and 2 bases, with 11 bases remaining between them. CDR3 coding DNA: TGTGCTAGTGGTTTGGGGAGGGGCTCCAACACTGAAGCTTTCTTT. It encodes CASGLGRGSNTEAFF.

The chain is built from TRBV7-2 and TRBJ1-6; the D is unclear. The CDR3 is 15 residues long. CDR1 and CDR2 (germline): SGHTA, FQGNSA. Trimming took 3 bases from V and 10 from J, leaving 16 bases between them. In nucleotides, the CDR3 is TGTGCCAGCAGCTTTAATGGCCCCACGGAGTCACCCCTCCACTTT. It specifies CASSFNGPTESPLHF.

Here the CDR3 reads CASTVQASHQPQHF. Written as DNA, the CDR3 is TGCGCCAGCACGGTTCAGGCCAGTCATCAGCCCCAGCATTTT. The V call is TRBV4-1, the J call TRBJ1-5; the D is unclear. Germline loops: CDR1 MGHRA, CDR2 YSYEKL. Between the trimmed V and J ends, which lost 7 bases and 5 bases, there was a span of 15 bases. The length of the CDR3 is 14 residues.

The rearrangement joins TRBV4-3 to TRBJ1-1; weak D call: TRBD1 (6 bases). The length of the CDR3 is 14 residues. V was clipped by 1 base and J by 3 bases, with 9 bases between them. CDR1 and CDR2 (germline): LGHNA, YSLEER. CDR3: CASSQVAGDTEAFF. The DNA of the CDR3 is TGCGCCAGCAGCCAAGTCGCAGGGGACACTGAAGCTTTCTTT.

In nucleotides, the CDR3 is TGTGCCAGCACTCCAACAGGGGTTCAGGGCTACACCTTC. Protein sequence: CASTPTGVQGYTF. The rearrangement uses TRBV6-1 and TRBJ1-2; 7 bases agree with TRBD1. V shed 7 bases and J 8 bases; nucleotides not matched to a gene: 10. Germline V lookup: CDR1 MNHNS, CDR2 SASEGT. The CDR3 has 13 amino acids.

In its sample, this clone was seen once. The chain uses TRBV29-1 and TRBJ1-2; D remains ambiguous. V gave up 4 bases and J gave up 6 bases, with 18 bases separating them. Germline values: CDR1 SQVTM, CDR2 ANQGSEA. This CDR3 is 14 amino acids long. CDR3 DNA: TGCAGCGTTGCGGAACTTACGGGAGGGAATGGCTACACCTTC. It yields the protein CSVAELTGGNGYTF.

CDR3 sequence: CASSLVGGLQETQYF. The CDR3 nucleotides are TGTGCCAGCAGCTTAGTTGGGGGACTCCAAGAGACCCAGTACTTC. The chain employs TRBV7-9 and TRBJ2-5; tentatively, D is TRBD2 (6 bases). This CDR3 comprises 15 residues. The germline gives CDR1 SEHNR, CDR2 FQNEAQ (reference sequence). Trimming removed 1 base from V and 1 base from J, with 10 bases in between.

The chain combines TRBV25-1 with TRBJ2-7, with 9 bases identical to TRBD1. Germline loops: CDR1 MGHDK, CDR2 SYGVNS. The CDR3 totals 14 residues. V gave up 7 bases and J gave up 1 base; unmatched junction bases: 5. The CDR3 spells CASKSGTGSYEQYF. DNA of the CDR3: TGTGCCAGCAAATCCGGGACAGGGTCCTACGAGCAGTACTTC.

The chain uses TRBV6-1 and TRBJ1-1; 7 bases match TRBD1. The CDR3 is 15 amino acids. Germline values: CDR1 MNHNS, CDR2 SASEGT. V lost 5 bases to trimming and J lost 1 base; unmatched junction nucleotides: 7. CDR3 DNA: TGTGCCAGCAGTTCATTATGGGACAGGAACACTGAAGCTTTCTTT. Protein product: CASSSLWDRNTEAFF.